The 23 T cell receptor beta chains in this list originate from one sample, sequenced in a study of regulatory T cells in long-lasting Graves disease. Arm-PCR of CDR3 regions and iRepertoire HTBI primers were used to build TCR beta libraries. TCRdb redid the calling of the multiplex PCR reads with MiXCR, one entry per CDR3 protein. The table shows about 460,000 distinct CDR3 sequences, with around a fifth occurring only once. Indicated time point: persistent/refractory GD, antithyroid drugs over 5 years with positive TRAb. The TCR library was made from RNA extracted from PBMCs. The sample consisted of peripheral blood mononuclear cells (PBMCs), taken when the disease was refractory, from a patient treated with antithyroid drugs. Every receptor here comes from a female donor with Graves disease.

This clonotype was seen ten or more times. The gene calls are TRBV20-1 and TRBJ2-5; 9 nucleotides align to TRBD2. Germline values: CDR1 DFQATT, CDR2 SNEGSKA (reference sequence). The CDR3 consists of 16 residues. Losses at the gene ends were 5 bases for V and 0 bases for J; bases not matched to a gene: 10. The CDR3 loop reads CSASRAAGGYQETQYF. CDR3 bases: TGCAGTGCTTCCCGCGCGGCGGGAGGGTACCAAGAGACCCAGTACTTC.

The genes are TRBV5-1 and TRBJ1-2; no definite D call. Germline V gene lookup returns CDR1 SGHRS and CDR2 YFSETQ. The V gene lost 10 bases and the J gene lost 2 bases, with 18 bases spanning the gap. The CDR3 totals 14 residues. This chain's CDR3 is CACRKEEGNYGYTF. The DNA for the CDR3 is TGCGCCTGCCGCAAAGAAGAGGGAAACTATGGCTACACCTTC.

This chain connects TRBV7-2 to TRBJ2-5; D possibly corresponds to TRBD2 (6 bases). The CDR3 has 14 amino acids. Per germline, CDR1 SGHTA and CDR2 FQGNSA. Trimming cost V 1 base and J 4 bases, with 10 bases left between them. CDR3 sequence: CASSLGGEGETQYF. Here the CDR3 DNA reads TGTGCCAGCAGCTTAGGGGGGGAAGGAGAGACCCAGTACTTC.

CDR3 in DNA: TGCAGTGCTAGAGAGGGAGCGGGGGGCGGCTACGAGCAGTACTTC. Protein product: CSAREGAGGGYEQYF. V usage is TRBV20-1 and J usage is TRBJ2-7; TRBD2 agrees at 9 bases. The CDR3 is 15 amino acids. The ends lost 0 bases at V and 3 bases at J; junction bases unmatched: 6. CDR1 is DFQATT and CDR2 is SNEGSKA in the germline V gene (reference sequence).

The rearrangement uses TRBV4-3 and TRBJ2-2; D is uncertain. This CDR3 has 15 residues. Looked up from germline, CDR1 is LGHNA and CDR2 is YSLEER. The V and J ends lost 1 base and 4 bases respectively, with 10 bases between them. Here the CDR3 DNA reads TGCGCCAGCAGCCAAGCGTTTCGTGGCACCGGGGAGCTGTTTTTT. Translation: CASSQAFRGTGELFF.

This clonotype was counted a single time. A much bigger clone sits one base away, suggesting this may be a read error. The chain joins TRBV7-3 to TRBJ1-1, with 7 bases lining up with TRBD1. Germline V gene sequence: CDR1 SGHTA, CDR2 FQGTGA. The CDR3 runs to 17 residues. The CDR3, as DNA: TGTGCCAGCAGCTTAGACCATTGGGGGCAGGGGGGCACTGAAGCTTCCTTT. It specifies CASSLDHWGQGGTEASF.

The chain carries TRBV6-1 and TRBJ2-3; D is unclear. CDR1 and CDR2 from the germline V gene are MNHNS and SASEGT. Trimming cost V 10 bases and J 3 bases, with 14 bases left between them. The CDR3 covers 13 residues. CDR3 coding DNA: TGTGCCAACTCAGAAACGTGGACAGATACGCAGTATTTT. Encoded protein: CANSETWTDTQYF.

This chain connects TRBV6-1 to TRBJ1-5; D is possibly TRBD1 (5 bases). In germline, CDR1 is MNHNS, CDR2 SASEGT. The CDR3 loop spans 14 amino acids. The V and J ends lost 6 bases and 7 bases respectively, with 16 bases between them. Here the CDR3 DNA reads TGTGCCAGCAGCCCACGGGGGTCAGTCCAGCCCCAGCATTTT. Translated: CASSPRGSVQPQHF.

This clonotype was recorded many times. This sequence joins TRBV9 and TRBJ1-2; 7 bases are shared with TRBD1. Per the germline V gene, CDR1 is SGDLS and CDR2 is YYNGEE. This CDR3 contains 14 residues. V dropped 6 bases and J dropped 4; count of bases not matched to a gene: 9. The CDR3: CASKRGQNFYGYTF. CDR3 bases: TGTGCCAGCAAGCGGGGACAGAACTTCTATGGCTACACCTTC.

This clonotype was seen many times. V and J are TRBV7-6 and TRBJ1-6; 8 positions agree with TRBD1. Germline V gene sequence: CDR1 SGHVS, CDR2 FNYEAQ. This CDR3 contains 18 residues. Trimming cost V 5 bases and J 10 bases; bases outside gene matches: 19. The chain's CDR3 is CASSAVVGQGAGWSPLHF. CDR3 nucleotide sequence: TGTGCCAGCAGCGCCGTAGTTGGGCAGGGGGCTGGCTGGTCACCCCTCCACTTT.

Of note for this clonotype: With a much larger clone just one base away, this may be a read error. The missing conserved phenylalanine or tryptophan at the end of this CDR3 makes a read error likely. This chain's CDR3 is CASSPSQGYQETQYI. The CDR3 DNA follows: TGTGCCAGCAGCCCCTCACAGGGGTACCAAGAGACCCAGTACATC. V gene TRBV7-9 combines with J gene TRBJ2-5; 7 nucleotides match TRBD1. This CDR3 is 15 amino acids long. The germline gives CDR1 SEHNR, CDR2 FQNEAQ (reference sequence). Trimming took 5 bases from V and 0 from J; bases not matched to a gene: 6.

This clonotype was seen more than once but under ten times. At one of its ends the junction is not consistent with the germline gene, which may arise from a read error. This chain links TRBV27 with TRBJ2-7, with 7 bases aligning to TRBD1. CDR3 length equals 13 residues. Germline CDR1 MNHEY, CDR2 SMNVEV (reference sequence). CDR3 sequence: CASGRQGSSEQYF. Written as DNA, the CDR3 is TGTGCCAGCGGACGACAGGGATCCTCCGAGCAGTACTTC.

This sequence joins TRBV20-1 and TRBJ1-1, with 8 bases fitting TRBD1. After removal of 5 bases from V and 7 bases from J, the junction contained 6 bases not matched to a gene. This CDR3 is built from 12 residues. CDR1 and CDR2 from the germline V gene are DFQATT and SNEGSKA (reference sequence). The CDR3: CSASGGSIEAFF. CDR3 in DNA: TGCAGTGCTTCAGGGGGCTCGATTGAAGCTTTCTTT.

The chain recombines TRBV11-3 with TRBJ1-1, with 8 nucleotides matching TRBD1. J was trimmed by 3 bases and V by 5 bases; bases with no gene match: 8. The CDR3 sequence is 15 residues long. Germline V lookup: CDR1 SGHNT, CDR2 YENEEA. The CDR3 is CASSPGQGGHTEAFF. For the CDR3, the DNA is TGTGCCAGCAGCCCCGGACAGGGCGGACACACTGAAGCTTTCTTT.

This clonotype occurred many times. The chain is built from TRBV20-1 and TRBJ2-5; D is perhaps TRBD2 (5 bases). The CDR3 runs 13 residues. The V end lost 3 bases, the J end lost 1 base, and 9 bases lay between the germline ends. Per the germline V gene, CDR1 is DFQATT and CDR2 is SNEGSKA (reference sequence). CDR3 amino acids: CSASGGGQETQYF. DNA for the CDR3: TGCAGTGCTAGCGGAGGAGGCCAAGAGACCCAGTACTTC.

This clonotype was counted only a few times. V gene TRBV11-2 combines with J gene TRBJ2-2; D gene uncertain. V shed 5 bases and J shed 7 bases, with 8 bases lying between them. The CDR3 covers 12 residues. Germline CDR1 and CDR2: SGHAT and FQNNGV. The CDR3 DNA reads as TGTGCCAGCAGCACAGTATACGGGGAGCTGTTTTTT. The encoded protein is CASSTVYGELFF.

The chain uses TRBV20-1 and TRBJ1-5, with TRBD1 matching over 7 bases. The germline V gene encodes CDR1 DFQATT and CDR2 SNEGSKA (reference sequence). The trim removed 6 bases at V and 4 bases at J, leaving 9 bases unmatched. The CDR3 is 14 amino acids. The CDR3 region has the DNA TGCAGTGCCCATCAGGGACAGTTAAATCAGCCCCAGCATTTT. It codes for CSAHQGQLNQPQHF.

At least ten counts were recorded for this clonotype. The chain joins TRBV27 to TRBJ1-5; no reliable D call. CDR3 size: 13 residues. Trimming took 2 bases from V and 6 from J, leaving 8 bases between them. Per germline, CDR1 MNHEY and CDR2 SMNVEV (reference sequence). The CDR3 nucleotides read TGTGCCAGCAGTTTAACACTGGGTCAGCCCCAGCATTTT. This encodes CASSLTLGQPQHF.

Of note for this clonotype: A clone one base away is much larger, so this may be a read error. The chain links TRBV20-1 to TRBJ1-1, with D tentatively TRBD1 (6 bases). This CDR3 comprises 14 residues. V was shortened by 2 bases and J by 1 base, with 11 bases between the two germline ends. Germline-derived CDR1 and CDR2 are DFQATT and SNEGSKA (reference sequence). DNA for the CDR3: TGCAGTGCTAGACCAGGGGCCGCGAACACTGAAGCTTTCTTT. Protein: CSARPGAANTEAFF.

This clonotype has a count of ten or more. The chain employs TRBV28 and TRBJ2-7; D is tentatively TRBD1 or TRBD2 (5 bases each). CDR1 is MDHEN and CDR2 is SYDVKM in the germline V gene. V was clipped by 5 bases and J by 4 bases, with 15 bases between them. The length of the CDR3 is 14 residues. The DNA of the CDR3 is TGTGCCAGCAGTGCTCGGGGCAGGGAGTACGAGCAGTACTTC. It translates to CASSARGREYEQYF.

This clonotype was picked up many times. The genes are TRBV20-1 and TRBJ2-5; 11 bases are a match to TRBD2. After removal of 3 bases from V and 8 bases from J, the junction contained 8 bases not matched to a gene. The CDR3 totals 14 residues. CDR1 is DFQATT, CDR2 SNEGSKA, per germline (reference sequence). The CDR3 DNA reads TGCAGTGCTAGTGCGACTAGCGGGACGCGCACCCAGTACTTC. Protein: CSASATSGTRTQYF.

This clonotype occurred many times. The chain uses TRBV11-1 and TRBJ1-1, with D hard to call. V lost 5 bases and J 7 bases, leaving 17 bases between the germline ends. The CDR3 is 14 amino acids. Germline loops: CDR1 SGHAT, CDR2 FQDESV (reference sequence). The CDR3 nucleotides are TGTGCCAGCAGCCTTGGACCAAGCATCAATGAAGCTTTCTTT. It codes for CASSLGPSINEAFF.

This clonotype was recorded a few times. The rearrangement uses TRBV18 and TRBJ2-5; D not certain. The CDR3 is 12 residues long. Germline CDR1 is KGHSH and CDR2 is LQKENI. With 4 bases removed from V and 3 bases from J, the gap between germline ends came to 6 bases. The CDR3 DNA is TGTGCCAGCTCACGCCCAGAAGAGACCCAGTACTTC. Protein sequence: CASSRPEETQYF.